One TCR beta chain is described in this entry. Its antigen is still unknown. Extracted RNA was reverse transcribed into cDNA, the sequencing template. Clones were sequenced by immunoSEQ multiplex PCR, and TCRdb holds only the in-frame ones, with some missing. The sample lists roughly 210,000 clones; roughly 40% were seen once. Noted treatment: oral pan-JAK inhibitor, 5-10 mg twice daily. Lesional scalp tissue (obtained by punch biopsy) and peripheral blood were collected from alopecia areata patients. The sample comes from a study of CD8+ T cells in alopecia areata. Study outcomes and limitations: The link between baseline CD8+ expansion and response remains uncertain with one nonresponder. Numerous expanded lesional clones remained in scalp and blood during tofacitinib. Mouse data revealed clearer TCR sharing than patient data did, a gap possibly tied to HLA.

The receptor's source is a human donor with alopecia areata. The sequencing here drew on CD4+ T cells sorted from blood, taken around week 37, from a patient treated with tofacitinib.

The CDR3 loop reads CASSDWTGGSRGETQYF. CDR3 sequence (DNA): TGTGCCAGCAGTGATTGGACAGGGGGCTCGAGGGGAGAGACCCAGTACTTC. This chain connects TRBV25-1 to TRBJ2-5, with 11 positions matching TRBD1. The CDR3 is 17 residues long. J lost 4 bases, V lost 3 bases, and 10 bases had no gene match. CDR1 is MGHDK and CDR2 is SYGVNS in the germline V gene.